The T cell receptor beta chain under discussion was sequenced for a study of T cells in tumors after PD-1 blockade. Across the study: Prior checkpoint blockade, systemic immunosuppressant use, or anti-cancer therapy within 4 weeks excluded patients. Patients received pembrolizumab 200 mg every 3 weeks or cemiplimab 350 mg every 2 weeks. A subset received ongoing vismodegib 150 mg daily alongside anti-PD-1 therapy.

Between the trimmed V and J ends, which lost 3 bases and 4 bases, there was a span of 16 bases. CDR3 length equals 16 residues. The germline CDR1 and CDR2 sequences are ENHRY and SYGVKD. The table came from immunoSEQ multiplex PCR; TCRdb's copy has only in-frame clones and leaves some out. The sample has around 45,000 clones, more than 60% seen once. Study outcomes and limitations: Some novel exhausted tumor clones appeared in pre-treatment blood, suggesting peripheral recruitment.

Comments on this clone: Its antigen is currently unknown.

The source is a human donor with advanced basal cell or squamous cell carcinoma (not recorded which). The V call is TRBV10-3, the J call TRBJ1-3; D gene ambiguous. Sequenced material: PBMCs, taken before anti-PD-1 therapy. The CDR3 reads CAISEWAVSEGNTIYF. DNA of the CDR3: TGTGCCATCAGTGAATGGGCAGTATCGGAGGGAAACACCATATATTTT.